The T cell receptor beta chain under discussion was sequenced for a study of beta chain features in type 1 diabetes. The isolated RNA, all of it, was reverse transcribed, so expressed TCRB transcripts were what got sequenced. Repertoires were generated with immunoSEQ multiplex PCR, while TCRdb's copy carries only in-frame clones and drops some. The sample lists around 240,000 clones; over 8.5% were seen once. This clone was detected a few times. Its target is not known. General study points: Type 1 diabetes patients showed fewer insertions and more deletions at VDJ junctions.

The CDR3 has 18 residues. J was trimmed by 2 bases and V by 0 bases; bases with no gene match: 7. Germline CDR1 is SGHRS and CDR2 is YFSETQ. The sequence derives from a woman under 30 in good health. This chain uses TRBV5-1 with TRBJ2-6; TRBD1 aligns across 8 bases. Sequenced sample: naive CD4+ T cells from blood. The CDR3 reads CASSLVTGVSTGANVLTF. In DNA, the CDR3 is TGCGCCAGCAGCTTGGTGACAGGGGTGTCGACTGGGGCCAACGTCCTGACTTTC.